This T cell receptor beta chain emerged from a study of CD4 and CD8 cells across lung adenocarcinoma regions (dated by TCRdb to the late 2010s). Looking at the study overall: The study compared tumor centers with tumor margins to examine intratumor heterogeneity of the T cell receptor repertoire.

Library construction relied on PCR. TCRdb shows the sequencer as HiSeq X Ten. TCRdb itself trimmed the public reads at Q25 with fastp, ran MiXCR and retained productive beta chains. Each CDR3 protein appears once, grouped with its most common genes and DNA. Counted in this sample were some 19,000 distinct CDR3 sequences; about 54% of them appeared once. Under 35% of the sample is taken by the ten largest. The donors were patients who had localized lung adenocarcinoma, which is a subtype of non-small cell lung cancer. The samples were taken from the centers of localized lung adenocarcinomas. For TCR repertoire analysis, CD8+ T cells taken from tumor tissue were profiled apart from CD4+ T cells. A note on this clonotype: Its antigen is still unknown. An end of the junction differs from the germline gene, which may be a read error.

Reading from cysteine to phenylalanine, the CDR3 counts 15 amino acids. Of the read, only the CDR3 DNA is kept; its 45 bases are in frame from base 1. According to the germline V gene, CDR1 reads MGHDK and CDR2 reads SYGVNS. This clonotype originated in a female donor with lung adenocarcinoma. The CD4 and CD8 labels of this study may be unreliable. What was sequenced was CD8+ T cells from the center of a lung tumor. Explained via the paper, the cell subset or site label denotes: tumor center region. The sequence joins TRBV25-1 to TRBJ2-3; the D segment could be TRBD2, given 7 matching bases. The CDR3 here reads CASSERGGGKDTQYF. The DNA is as follows: TGTGCCAGCAGTGAAAGGGGGGGTGGGAAAGATACGCAGTACTTT.